This TCR beta chain was observed in a study of cytomegalovirus exposure and HLA in healthy donors. J lost 6 bases, V lost 6 bases, and 14 bases had no gene match. This CDR3 contains 16 residues. The germline V gene encodes CDR1 LNHDA and CDR2 SQIVND (reference sequence). PCR primers comprised 60 Vbeta and 13 Jbeta primers. Source study methods: Unique TCR beta chains numbered roughly 83 million in a later analysis, with roughly 9.9 million shared. Profiling relied on immunoSEQ multiplex PCR, and the TCRdb table lists in-frame clones only, not all of them. V, J and clone size are those of that table, while D and trimming were read from the DNA. The sample records 65,000 to 85,000 clones, 10% being singletons. This clone was counted only a few times.

The genes are TRBV19 and TRBJ2-1; TRBD2 matches at 7 bases. The sample comprised PBMCs. The clonotype comes from a man aged 60 to 75 in good health and CMV-seropositive. The CDR3: CASSLPGRGGGNEQFF. DNA of the CDR3: TGTGCCAGTAGCCTCCCAGGGAGGGGTGGTGGCAATGAGCAGTTCTTC.